Below, one T cell receptor (beta chain) is given with its context. Trimming took off 3 bases at V and 4 bases at J, with 12 bases between the two ends. CDR1 is KGHSH and CDR2 is LQKENI in the germline V gene. There are 14 residues in the CDR3. The entry originates in a study of blood T cell repertoires in COVID-19. Study overall: Donors in the United States, Italy and Spain gave samples during acute or convalescent COVID-19. PBMCs, B-cell-depleted T cells, or T cells were the source of the cDNA or gDNA that made up the material.

Study processing details: Nucleated cell number was recorded as an estimate derived from reference gene primer amplification. Sequenced by immunoSEQ multiplex PCR; TCRdb stores in-frame clones only, minus some. V and J calls and clone size follow that table, whereas D and trimming were derived from the DNA. The sample includes 200,000 to 250,000 clones, just under 85% of them seen just once. Input material: peripheral blood. The clonotype comes from a man aged 45-65 years with acute or convalescent COVID-19. The chain carries TRBV18 and TRBJ1-2; a possible D gene is TRBD1 (5 bases). The CDR3 DNA reads TGTGCCAGCTCACCTGGACAAAACCTCTATGGCTACACCTTC. Amino acids: CASSPGQNLYGYTF.